One sample yielded the 27 T cell receptor beta chains listed below, sequenced in a study of CD8+CD57+ T cells in acquired aplastic anemia. For CDR3 and TCR beta VDJ profiling, genomic DNA was the template used. TCRdb analysed the reads with MiXCR anew, one entry per CDR3 protein. In the table there are 450,000 to 550,000 distinct CDR3 sequences, more than 25% of which are singletons. Patients included in sequencing had previously demonstrated CD8+CD57+ cell expansion by flow cytometry. Sequenced: sorted CD4+, CD8+, or CD8+CD57+ T cells (not recorded which) from PBMCs. The source is a human donor with aplastic anemia.

Regarding this clonotype: A much larger clone sits a single nucleotide away, making a read error possible. The V call is TRBV5-1, the J call TRBJ2-7; possibly TRBD2 for D (6 bases). Germline V gene data show CDR1 as SGHRS and CDR2 as YFSETQ. The CDR3 is 14 amino acids. CDR3 nucleotides: TGCGCCAGCAGCTTGCTGGAGGGAACCTACGAGCGGTACTTC. It is translated as CASSLLEGTYERYF.

This clonotype was seen a handful of times. The chain has TRBV12-5 and TRBJ2-7; 8 bases are shared with TRBD2. Germline V gives CDR1 LGHNT, CDR2 FRNRAP. This CDR3 has 16 amino acids. J lost 0 bases, V lost 5 bases, and 9 bases had no gene match. The DNA of the CDR3 is TGTGCTAGTGGTGAGGCCCGAGCGGGGGACTCCTACGAGCAGTACTTC. Encoded protein: CASGEARAGDSYEQYF.

This clonotype has only a few counts. The V call is TRBV2, the J call TRBJ2-7, with D possibly being TRBD2 (5 bases). The tail of the sequence fits TRBJ2-1 better, so the J call may be wrong. The CDR3 sequence is 14 residues long. The germline V gene has CDR1 SNHLY and CDR2 FYNNEI. In DNA form, the CDR3 reads TGTGCCAGCAGCACCCGGGACTCCTACAATGAGCAGTTCTTC. Translation gives CASSTRDSYNEQFF.

At least ten counts were recorded for this clonotype. The chain combines TRBV19 with TRBJ1-5, with D tentatively TRBD1 (5 bases). CDR1 and CDR2 from the germline V gene are LNHDA and SQIVND (reference sequence). The ends were cut back, 3 bases at V and 3 bases at J, with 9 bases in the middle. CDR3 size: 14 residues. Here the CDR3 reads CASSIGTVNQPQHF. CDR3 sequence (DNA): TGTGCCAGTAGTATTGGGACGGTCAATCAGCCCCAGCATTTT.

The gene calls are TRBV9 and TRBJ2-5; no definite D call. The CDR3 is made up of 12 amino acids. Germline CDR1 and CDR2: SGDLS and YYNGEE. The V end lost 4 bases, the J end lost 5 bases, and 9 bases lay between the germline ends. The CDR3 DNA reads TGTGCCAGCAGCTTTGGAGTGGAGACCCAGTACTTC. Translated, it gives CASSFGVETQYF.

This clonotype came up many times. This chain connects TRBV20-1 to TRBJ1-2, with 9 bases that match TRBD1. The CDR3 covers 11 residues. After removal of 6 bases from V and 4 bases from J, the junction contained 0 bases not matched to a gene. Germline CDR1 DFQATT, CDR2 SNEGSKA (reference sequence). Written as DNA, the CDR3 is TGCAGTGCGGACAGGGGCTATGGCTACACCTTC. This translates into CSADRGYGYTF.

This clonotype was recorded many times. The chain joins TRBV6-1 to TRBJ1-2; D is possibly TRBD1 (6 bases). V dropped 6 bases and J dropped 7 bases, with 15 bases sitting between them. Germline V lookup: CDR1 MNHNS, CDR2 SASEGT. This CDR3 has 13 amino acids. CDR3 DNA sequence: TGTGCCAGCAGCAAGGACAGTCATGCTGGCTACACCTTC. Protein product: CASSKDSHAGYTF.

This clonotype occurred many times. The chain uses TRBV2 and TRBJ2-7, with TRBD1 identical over 7 bases. Germline V lookup: CDR1 SNHLY, CDR2 FYNNEI. The CDR3 spans 12 residues. Losses at the gene ends were 8 bases for V and 7 bases for J; bases not matched to a gene: 8. CDR3 sequence (DNA): TGTGCCAGCCAGGGGGTAGGCTGGGAGCAGTACTTC. It encodes CASQGVGWEQYF.

This clonotype was picked up a small number of times. The chain combines TRBV30 with TRBJ2-7; maybe TRBD2 (5 bases). The germline gives CDR1 GTSNPN, CDR2 SVGIG (reference sequence). The CDR3 has 10 amino acids. V lost 5 bases to trimming and J lost 3 bases, with 5 bases between them. CDR3 sequence: CAWGSYEQYF. CDR3 bases: TGTGCCTGGGGGAGCTACGAGCAGTACTTC.

This clonotype was counted between two and nine times. The chain uses TRBV7-2 and TRBJ1-1; 8 nucleotides agree with TRBD1. The ends lost 5 bases at V and 3 bases at J; junction bases unmatched: 5. The CDR3 covers 14 residues. Germline V lookup: CDR1 SGHTA, CDR2 FQGNSA. CDR3 amino acids: CASSTQGEHTEAFF. The CDR3 region has the DNA TGTGCCAGCAGCACACAGGGGGAACACACTGAAGCTTTCTTT.

CDR3 nucleotides: TGTGCCAGCAGGGTCCGGGACAGCCACTATGGCTACACCTTC. This translates into CASRVRDSHYGYTF. The chain joins TRBV25-1 to TRBJ1-2, with 7 nucleotides matching TRBD1. CDR3 size: 14 residues. The germline gives CDR1 MGHDK, CDR2 SYGVNS. V lost 6 bases, J lost 3 bases, and 7 bases stayed unmatched.

The gene calls are TRBV20-1 and TRBJ2-4; D is unclear. The CDR3 extends over 15 amino acids. Germline V gene lookup returns CDR1 DFQATT and CDR2 SNEGSKA (reference sequence). The V end was cut by 6 bases, the J end by 0 bases, with 15 bases between. CDR3 DNA sequence: TGCAGTGCAACCGACCCCAGCTTAGCCAAAAACATTCAGTACTTC. Amino acid sequence: CSATDPSLAKNIQYF.

As for this clonotype: A clone one base away is much larger, so this may be a read error. This CDR3 fails to terminate in the conserved phenylalanine or tryptophan, so it likely reflects a read error. V usage is TRBV2 and J usage is TRBJ2-1; tentative D call: TRBD2 (5 bases). V was pared by 6 bases and J by 4 bases, with 7 bases between. There are 12 residues in the CDR3. The V gene's germline CDR1 is SNHLY and CDR2 FYNNEI. The CDR3 spells CASSGLYNEQFL. The CDR3, as DNA: TGTGCCAGCAGCGGACTTTACAATGAGCAGTTCCTC.

This clonotype was counted many times. The DNA of the CDR3 is TGTGCCACCAGCAGAGTTGACAGCCGCAATCAGCCCCAGCATTTT. Residues: CATSRVDSRNQPQHF. This chain connects TRBV15 to TRBJ1-5; D perhaps matches TRBD1 (5 bases). Germline V gene sequence: CDR1 LNHNV, CDR2 YYDKDF (reference sequence). This CDR3 has 15 residues. The V end lost 1 base, the J end lost 2 bases, and 9 bases lay between the germline ends.

This chain links TRBV2 with TRBJ1-6; no clear D. This CDR3 has 14 residues. Germline V CDR1 and CDR2: SNHLY, FYNNEI. Trimming took off 6 bases at V and 9 bases at J, with 15 bases between the two ends. The CDR3 is CASRGPDGISPLHF. The CDR3 DNA follows: TGTGCCAGCAGGGGTCCGGACGGGATTTCACCCCTCCACTTT. The full variable domain, in which reference TRBV2 and TRBJ1-6 provide the parts outside the CDR3, is EPEVTQTPSHQVTQMGQEVILRCVPISNHLYFYWYRQILGQKVEFLVSFYNNEISEKSEIFDDQFSVERPDGSNFTLKIRSTKLEDSAMYFCASRGPDGISPLHFGNGTRLTVT.

The chain is built from TRBV16 and TRBJ1-2, with 8 bases lining up with TRBD1. CDR3 size: 14 residues. Germline V CDR1 and CDR2: KGHSY, FQNENV. Germline trimming cut 2 bases from V and 11 bases from J; bases unmatched to any gene: 10. This CDR3 reads CASSQPGGRNYYTF. The DNA of the CDR3 is TGTGCCAGCAGCCAACCAGGGGGCAGAAATTATTACACCTTC.

The chain employs TRBV20-1 and TRBJ1-1, with D unclear. The CDR3 covers 14 residues. Germline V gene lookup returns CDR1 DFQATT and CDR2 SNEGSKA (reference sequence). V was trimmed by 3 bases and J by 1 base, leaving 12 bases between them. This CDR3 reads CSASPLGPNTEAFF. CDR3 DNA sequence: TGCAGTGCTAGCCCCTTGGGCCCGAACACTGAAGCTTTCTTT.

V gene TRBV10-3 combines with J gene TRBJ2-7; 7 positions agree with TRBD1. The CDR3 extends over 13 amino acids. V lost 11 bases, J lost 6 bases, and 13 bases stayed unmatched. CDR1 and CDR2 from the germline V gene are ENHRY and SYGVKD. In nucleotides, the CDR3 is TGTGCCGTGAACCCGGGACAGACCGCCGAGCAGTACTTC. It codes for CAVNPGQTAEQYF.

This clonotype was seen a handful of times. The V and J genes are TRBV15 and TRBJ2-3; no definite D call. CDR3 length equals 12 residues. V lost 3 bases and J 4 bases, leaving 5 bases between the germline ends. Germline CDR1 LNHNV, CDR2 YYDKDF (reference sequence). The CDR3 DNA is TGTGCCACCAGCAGCGCCCCAGATACGCAGTATTTT. This codes for CATSSAPDTQYF.

V usage is TRBV12-3 or TRBV12-4 and J usage is TRBJ2-7; TRBD1 is a possible D gene (5 bases). V dropped 2 bases and J dropped 5 bases, with 16 bases sitting between them. The CDR3 totals 15 residues. The CDR3 loop reads CASSLLQVGFNEQYF. CDR3 in DNA: TGTGCCAGCAGTTTATTACAGGTTGGATTCAACGAGCAGTACTTC.

The chain carries TRBV14 and TRBJ1-2; TRBD1 is a possible D gene (5 bases). CDR1 and CDR2 (germline): SGHDN, FVKESK. The V gene lost 8 bases and the J gene lost 6 bases, with 13 bases spanning the gap. CDR3 length: 12 amino acids. The CDR3 protein is CASSPMGDGYTF. Written as DNA, the CDR3 is TGTGCCAGCTCCCCAATGGGGGATGGCTACACCTTC.

This clonotype was counted a few times. The J gene is TRBJ1-4, the V gene TRBV20-1; D is possibly TRBD1 (6 bases). CDR1 and CDR2 from the germline V gene are DFQATT and SNEGSKA (reference sequence). V was pared by 3 bases and J by 12 bases, with 23 bases between. This CDR3 has 15 residues. CDR3 sequence (DNA): TGCAGTGCTAGGAGAACCGGGACAAGGAGGCAGGAACTGTTTTTT. Its translation: CSARRTGTRRQELFF.

This clonotype was seen repeatedly, ten times or more. The V call is TRBV7-2, the J call TRBJ1-5; D is unresolved. Germline V lookup: CDR1 SGHTA, CDR2 FQGNSA. Trimming removed 1 base from V and 2 bases from J, with 18 bases in between. The CDR3 covers 18 residues. The CDR3: CASSLDSSDARGNQPQHF. The CDR3 coding sequence is TGTGCCAGCAGCTTAGATAGTTCAGACGCACGGGGCAATCAGCCCCAGCATTTT. Filled out from reference TRBV7-2 and TRBJ1-5, the complete variable domain reads GAGVSQSPSNKVTEKGKDVELRCDPISGHTALYWYRQSLGQGLEFLIYFQGNSAPDKSGLPSDRFSAERTGGSVSTLTIQRTQQEDSAVYLCASSLDSSDARGNQPQHFGDGTRLSIL.

This clonotype was counted many times. This sequence joins TRBV2 and TRBJ2-6, with D unclear. The germline gives CDR1 SNHLY, CDR2 FYNNEI. The CDR3 has 14 residues. V gave up 7 bases and J gave up 0 bases, with 7 bases separating them. CDR3: CASTIGSGANVLTF. The CDR3 region has the DNA TGTGCCAGCACTATAGGCTCTGGGGCCAACGTCCTGACTTTC.

The gene calls are TRBV12-3 or TRBV12-4 and TRBJ2-1, with TRBD1 matching over 7 bases. CDR3 length: 14 residues. V lost 6 bases, J lost 9 bases, and 11 bases stayed unmatched. The CDR3 sequence is CASSPGGRGREQFF. As DNA, the CDR3 is TGTGCCAGCAGCCCTGGGGGTAGGGGGCGTGAGCAGTTCTTC.

This clonotype was picked up many times. This chain links TRBV15 with TRBJ1-2, with a weak D call TRBD1 (5 bases). Germline-derived CDR1 and CDR2 are LNHNV and YYDKDF (reference sequence). The CDR3 extends over 16 amino acids. V dropped 1 base and J dropped 1 base, with 13 bases sitting between them. CDR3: CATSRGGGSHNYGYTF. CDR3 nucleotide sequence: TGTGCCACCAGCAGAGGGGGGGGGAGCCATAACTATGGCTACACCTTC.

This clonotype was detected ten times or more. V and J are TRBV20-1 and TRBJ1-1, with a tentative D call TRBD1 (5 bases). CDR3 length: 13 amino acids. V was trimmed by 8 bases and J by 1 base, leaving 14 bases between them. Looked up from germline, CDR1 is DFQATT and CDR2 is SNEGSKA (reference sequence). The CDR3 nucleotides are TGCAGTTCGGGGGGATGGGGGAACACTGAAGCTTTCTTT. It yields the protein CSSGGWGNTEAFF.